This T cell receptor beta chain was identified in a study of cytomegalovirus exposure and HLA in healthy donors. Study-wide context: Unique TCRs from HLA-typed donors, about 78 million of them, were held in an early data release. The study, taken as a whole, reports: Using a false discovery rate of 0.05, a later analysis showed that approximately 16,000 TCR beta sequences were associated with HLA alleles.

The CDR3 totals 13 residues. The germline CDR1 and CDR2 sequences are MNHEY and SVGAGI. The V gene lost 2 bases and the J gene lost 3 bases, with 8 bases spanning the gap. The study ran its PCR with 60 Vbeta and 13 Jbeta primers. The assay was immunoSEQ multiplex PCR, and TCRdb's table has in-frame clones only and misses some. There are around 69,000 clones in the sample; 70% occur only once, and more than 9.5% lies in the top ten. In regard to this clone: Its antigen is currently unknown.

V and J are TRBV6-5 and TRBJ2-7, with D possibly being TRBD2 (6 bases). The source of this sequence is a woman in her 50s in good health and CMV-seropositive. The source material was PBMCs. CDR3 DNA sequence: TGTGCCAGCAGTTACAGGCGGGACTACGAGCAGTACTTC. Its protein is CASSYRRDYEQYF.